This note documents a single T cell receptor beta chain sequence. This clone has just a few counts. Which antigen it targets is not known. Per-nucleotide qualities are absent, and no much larger clonotype sits a single base away. Each donor gave one peripheral blood draw, approximately 110 mL on average, collected into heparinised tubes. Naive, central memory, regulatory and stem cell-like memory CD4+ T cells were sorted on a BD FACSAria II using a panel including CD45RO, CCR7, CD25, CD127, CD95 and CD27. Purity was above 95% for every sorted population. PBMCs were isolated immediately by Lymphoprep density gradient centrifugation and stained directly without culture. Samples were stained and sorted in pairs, with one healthy donor and one patient per experiment, so that batch effects were minimized. The CDR3 goes from the cysteine to the phenylalanine over 12 residues. Only CDR3 DNA is held: 36 bases, read in frame from base 1. CDR1 is given as SNHLY and CDR2 as FYNNEI, both from the germline V gene. The junction shows trimming of 7 bases on V and 0 bases on J, plus 6 bases between the germline ends.

These data are taken from a study of beta chain features in type 1 diabetes (dated by TCRdb to the late 2010s). Turning to the overall study: Mean age, gender distribution, total cell number and subset yield were not different between patients and healthy donors. A total of around 110,000,000 sorted cells were examined across all samples, and RNA yield correlated strongly with the number of cells per subset. Regulatory and stem cell-like memory subsets were isolated from only 8 patients and roughly eight healthy donors, whereas naive and central memory subsets came from all 30 or so donors. The study compared the TCRB repertoires of sorted circulating CD4+ T cell subsets in recently diagnosed type 1 diabetes patients with those in matched healthy donors. The investigation overall reported the following: PCR may preferentially amplify shorter templates, but because patient and control samples were amplified and corrected together, any resulting skew would affect both groups equally. HLA sub-analyses involved small numbers of individuals, so any influence of HLA type on TCRB rearrangement remained unresolved. Naive, central memory and regulatory TCRB repertoires appeared to be more alike among patients than among healthy donors. Type 1 diabetes patients showed a moderate but significant shortening of TCRB CDR3 length in all four CD4+ subsets. At VDJ recombination sites, type 1 diabetes patients had fewer insertions and more deleted nucleotides, which implies abnormalities in thymic rearrangement. Because cDNA was sequenced instead of genomic DNA, highly expressing activated cells could be over-represented, though the groups showed no difference in activation or CD3 levels.

All of the isolated RNA was reverse transcribed with the High Capacity cDNA Reverse Transcription Kit, so expressed TCRB transcripts were sequenced. Naive, central memory and regulatory T cell samples underwent deep immunoSEQ sequencing, averaging about 3.57 million total reads per sample. Sorted cells were lysed in RLT buffer and RNA was extracted with DNase-treated RNeasy Micro or Mini kits, depending on cell number. Each cell subset was processed on its own to prevent cross-contamination, while patient and healthy donor samples were processed together. The immunoSEQ multiplex PCR was used to amplify TCRB sequences from cDNA, generating 87-bp fragments that spanned the CDR3 region. Sequencing of the amplicons was done on the Illumina HiSeq platform. Per the source publication's procedure: PCR bias was corrected computationally using synthetic template baselines, and reads within Hamming distance 2 were collapsed, with unmergeable singletons discarded. By aligning reads against IMGT, V, D and J genes, CDR3 length, and insertions or deletions at six rearrangement sites were assigned. Within each subset, clonotype counts were normalized to sorted cell number, after which true diversity and Gini coefficients were computed with the tcR R package. The overlap coefficient, calculated on TCRB nucleotide sequences, was used to measure repertoire sharing. In TCRdb, the immuneACCESS table is reduced to in-frame sequences with V and J assigned. These tables do not hold every clone; where another copy was compared, an unresolved V gene accounts for under half, and the others remain unexplained. That table supplies the V and J calls and clone size; D and trimming were determined from the DNA. The sample profile shows about 290,000 clones; around 7.3% of them were found once. The ten largest account for under 1.3% of the sample.

The specimen sequenced was central memory CD4+ T cells from blood. This TCR came from a woman aged 18 to 35 in good health. Here the chain combines TRBV2 and TRBJ1-1, with no confidently assigned D gene. The encoded CDR3 is CASNRVNTEAFF. The nucleotides are TGTGCCAGCAATCGGGTGAACACTGAAGCTTTCTTT. Outside the CDR3, residues come from the reference TRBV2 and TRBJ1-1 proteins, so the full variable domain is: EPEVTQTPSHQVTQMGQEVILRCVPISNHLYFYWYRQILGQKVEFLVSFYNNEISEKSEIFDDQFSVERPDGSNFTLKIRSTKLEDSAMYFCASNRVNTEAFFGQGTRLTVV.